This T cell receptor beta chain was recovered during a study of control samples from healthy donors and cancer patients. The germline gives CDR1 SGDLS, CDR2 YYNGEE. CDR3 size: 17 residues. V dropped 0 bases and J dropped 0; count of bases not matched to a gene: 9. The repertoire was sequenced with immunoSEQ multiplex PCR; TCRdb's copy has only in-frame clones and lacks some. The sample lists 70,000 to 85,000 clones; 65% to 90% were seen once. Sequenced sample: PBMCs. The receptor's source is a man aged 55 to 70 with head and neck cancer. The chain uses TRBV9 and TRBJ2-7; 7 nucleotides agree with TRBD2. CDR3 protein: CASSVGLGTTDSYEQYF. In nucleotides, the CDR3 is TGTGCCAGCAGCGTAGGCCTCGGGACTACCGACTCCTACGAGCAGTACTTC.